The T cell receptor beta chain described here comes from a study of blood T cell repertoires in COVID-19 (dated by TCRdb to about 2020). Some background on the complete study: Samples from collaborators originated in the United States, Italy and Spain and spanned both the acute and convalescent phases of COVID-19. The prospective study material was composed of cDNA or gDNA derived from T cells, B-cell-depleted T cells, or PBMCs. The repertoires were made available in a free public database intended to serve as a resource for research on the immune response to SARS-CoV-2. Sample metadata almost always included a de-identified subject ID, COVID-19 status, age in years and sex. Subjects who had been exposed to COVID-19, were actively infected with it, or had recovered from it provided the deeply sampled blood TCRbeta repertoires that made up the dataset. Samples came from the ongoing ImmuneRACE study (first 160 participants) plus 1,254 subjects from 6 global collaborators. HLA class I and class II types, where available, came from metadata supplied by the sample provider rather than from assay-based typing. Overall study outcomes, separate from this receptor: Clinical and demographic metadata were provided uncurated, with the amount varying by source and participant.

One collaborating source in Seattle enrolled patients during active infection and followed them longitudinally through the course of disease. The collaborating institutions used their own protocols to collect whole blood in K2EDTA tubes. For TCRbeta analysis, collaborator samples were shipped as frozen whole blood, as isolated PBMCs, or as DNA extracted from either sample type. TCRbeta CDR3 regions were amplified from genomic DNA by means of the immunoSEQ Assay, a bias-controlled multiplex PCR. As for the original processing: The number of nucleated cells in each sample was estimated by amplification of reference gene primers within the assay. Sequence reads were collapsed and filtered to measure the absolute abundance of every unique TCRbeta CDR3 rearrangement. For each sample, productive Simpson clonality was calculated as the square root of Simpson's diversity index over productive rearrangements. Imported from immuneACCESS, the table was reduced by TCRdb to in-frame sequences with V and J called. These copies leave out some clones; in studies compared against another copy, an unresolved V gene accounts for under half, and the cause of the remainder is not known. The DNA gave D and trimming, while V, J and clone size come from that table. In all, the sample holds a few hundred thousand clones, and approximately 91% of those were seen once. The ten largest clones represent around 10% of the sample.

Germline trimming amounts to 3 bases on V and 5 bases on J, with 0 as the count of junction bases outside the gene matches. The CDR3 sequence holds 14 residues, the cysteine and phenylalanine included. The sequence is cut down to CDR3 DNA, 42 bases in frame from base 1. From the germline V gene, CDR1 is SGHTA and CDR2 is FQGTGA. Note on this clone: Its antigen remains undetermined. No clone much larger than this one lies a single base away; base qualities are absent. The sample has other DNA sequences that encode this CDR3 too.

The sequence derives from a woman in her 30s with COVID-19, enrolled during active disease. The specimen sequenced was peripheral blood. The V and J segments used are TRBV7-3 and TRBJ2-2, with 10 middle bases fitting TRBD2. The sequenced DNA: TGTGCCAGCAGCTTGACTAGCGGGACCGGGGAGCTGTTTTTT. It specifies CASSLTSGTGELFF. Joined to the reference TRBV7-3 and TRBJ2-2 proteins, this CDR3 gives the full variable domain: GAGVSQTPSNKVTEKGKYVELRCDPISGHTALYWYRQSLGQGPEFLIYFQGTGAADDSGLPNDRFFAVRPEGSVSTLKIQRTERGDSAVYLCASSLTSGTGELFFGEGSRLTVL.